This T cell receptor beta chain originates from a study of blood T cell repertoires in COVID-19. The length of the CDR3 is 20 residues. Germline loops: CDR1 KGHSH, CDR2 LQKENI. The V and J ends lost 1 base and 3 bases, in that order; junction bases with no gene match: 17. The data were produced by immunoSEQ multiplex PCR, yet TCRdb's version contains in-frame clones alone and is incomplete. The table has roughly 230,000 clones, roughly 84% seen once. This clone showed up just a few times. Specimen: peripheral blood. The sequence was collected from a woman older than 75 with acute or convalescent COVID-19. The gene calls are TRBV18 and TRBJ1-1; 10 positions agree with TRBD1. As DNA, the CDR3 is TGTGCCAGCTCACCACGCCTTACGTCCGGGACAGGGGTCGGATACACTGAAGCTTTCTTT. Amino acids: CASSPRLTSGTGVGYTEAFF. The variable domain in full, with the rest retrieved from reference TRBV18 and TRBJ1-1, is NAGVMQNPRHLVRRRGQEARLRCSPMKGHSHVYWYRQLPEEGLKFMVYLQKENIIDESGMPKERFSAEFPKEGPSILRIQQVVRGDSAAYFCASSPRLTSGTGVGYTEAFFGQGTRLTVV.